This T cell receptor (beta chain) was profiled in a study of T cells after yellow fever vaccination (dated by TCRdb to about 2019). For the study in its entirety: Libraries from fractions with low cell numbers were prepared with the SMART-Seq v4 Ultra Low Input RNA kit. Bulk TCR alpha and beta repertoires were sequenced longitudinally to track T-cell clones before and after primary and booster YFV17D yellow fever vaccination. Two healthy male donors, one aged 18 to 30 and one aged 30 to 40 years, made up the cohort. Bulk PBMC replicates and cell subsets were isolated from blood drawn at multiple timepoints before and after both primary and secondary immunization.

Study-level results and caveats: Most clones expanded after primary vaccination were re-detected after the booster (almost 97% of CD4 and around 88% of CD8), suggesting broad memory maintenance. Only a couple of donors were included in the study, so the extent to which the findings can be generalized is limited. The secondary T-cell response was weaker than the primary response but faster, peaking on day 5 instead of day 15. A small fraction of clonotypes showed up in both the CD4 and CD8 compartments, probably as a result of convergent recombination. Computational filtering was needed because FACS-sorted repertoires could contain abundant contaminating clonotypes from the bulk population.

Synthesis of TCR cDNA relied on 5'RACE template switching, a step that introduced a universal primer site along with unique molecular identifiers. Priming of cDNA synthesis was performed from both the TCR alpha and TCR beta constant segments. Libraries were amplified in two PCR steps, with sample barcodes and sequencing adapters added in the second step. Sequencing of the libraries was done on either Illumina HiSeq 2500 (2x100 bp) or NovaSeq (2x150 bp). For the original study's pipeline: Demultiplexing of reads and collapsing into UMI consensus sequences were performed with MIGEC, and V(D)J alignment was carried out with MiXCR. Vaccine-responding clonotypes were defined with edgeR using replicate PBMC samples, requiring FDR below 0.01 and a log2 fold change above 5 up to day 15. Bulk clonotypes were assigned CD4 or CD8 identity according to which sequenced CD4 or CD8 repertoire held them at higher abundance. In TCRdb, the public reads were trimmed at Q25 with fastp and aligned with MiXCR, with productive beta chains retained. Identical CDR3 proteins give one entry, which carries the most common genes and DNA. The V and J calls, along with clone size, are taken from TCRdb and not from the paper's own processing. The sample table holds 400,000 to 650,000 distinct CDR3 sequences, of which about a fifth were seen once. The biggest ten clones account for roughly a sixth of the sample.

Taken from cysteine to phenylalanine, the CDR3 has 14 residues. The only DNA kept is the CDR3, 42 bases in frame from the first base. At the junction V is shortened by 3 bases and J by 7 bases; bases outside the gene matches: 5. To note about this clonotype: The antigen it binds to is not known. Base quality data are lacking; no much larger clone is found one base away.

The treatment or condition label for this specimen denotes: live attenuated yellow fever vaccine strain. At every blood-draw timepoint, two biological replicates of bulk PBMCs were collected. A standard Ficoll-Paque protocol was used to isolate PBMCs from peripheral blood. RNA was extracted with TriZol from bulk PBMCs, CD4 and CD8 fractions, and dextramer-positive and dextramer-negative fractions. The source was PBMCs, collected roughly 20 days after the first yellow fever vaccination. The chain links TRBV12-3 or TRBV12-4 with TRBJ2-1, with TRBD1 matching 8 junction bases. The TCR originated in a man aged 18-30 years who received the YFV17D yellow fever vaccine. The DNA sequence is TGTGCCAGCAGTTTTAGACAGGGGATGAATGAGCAGTTCTTC. Its translation reads: CASSFRQGMNEQFF.